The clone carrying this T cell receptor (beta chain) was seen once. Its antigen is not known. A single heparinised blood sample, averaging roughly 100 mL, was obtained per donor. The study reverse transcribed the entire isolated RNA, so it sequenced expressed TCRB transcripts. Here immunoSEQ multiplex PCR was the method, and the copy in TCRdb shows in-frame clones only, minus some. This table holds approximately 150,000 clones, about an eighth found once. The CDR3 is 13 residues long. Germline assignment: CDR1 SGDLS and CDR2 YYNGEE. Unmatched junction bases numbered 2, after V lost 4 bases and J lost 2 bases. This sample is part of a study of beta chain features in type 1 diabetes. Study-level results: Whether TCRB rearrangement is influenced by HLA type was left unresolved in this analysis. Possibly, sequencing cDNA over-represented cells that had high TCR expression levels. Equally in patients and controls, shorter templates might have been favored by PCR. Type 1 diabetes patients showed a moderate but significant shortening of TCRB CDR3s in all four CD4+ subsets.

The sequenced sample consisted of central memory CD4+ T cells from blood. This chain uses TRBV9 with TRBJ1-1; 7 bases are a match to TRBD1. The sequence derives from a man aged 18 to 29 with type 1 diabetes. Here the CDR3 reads CASSRQGNTEAFF. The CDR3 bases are TGTGCCAGCAGCAGACAGGGTAACACTGAAGCTTTCTTT.